The text below deals with one TCR beta chain. What it recognizes is unknown. The entry originates in a study of T cells in Graves' hyperthyroidism and ophthalmopathy. Broader study findings: Most thyroid clonotypes expanded above 0.001 appeared in blood too.

CDR1 and CDR2 from the germline V gene are MNHNS and SASEGT. The CDR3 runs to 13 residues. Trimming took 6 bases from V and 2 from J, leaving 11 bases between them. It was RNA transcripts that yielded the amplified TCR beta CDR3 regions. The TCR CDR3 was amplified in a first-round RT-PCR using the HTBI primer set. From the multiplex PCR reads, TCRdb called clonotypes with MiXCR, one entry per CDR3 protein. Here the sample spans about 570,000 distinct CDR3 sequences, 12% to 15% being singletons. Diagnosing involved the use of clinical symptoms, serum thyroxine and TRAb, thyroid ultrasound and orbital computed tomography. The PBMCs had their origin in roughly 10 ml of fresh peripheral blood.

The gene calls are TRBV6-1 and TRBJ2-7; no reliable D call. Sequenced input: blood. The sequence derives from a woman aged 40 to 50 with Graves' hyperthyroidism. In DNA, the CDR3 is TGTGCCAGCAGAGCAGGTCCTGCCTACGAGCAGTACTTC. As protein: CASRAGPAYEQYF.